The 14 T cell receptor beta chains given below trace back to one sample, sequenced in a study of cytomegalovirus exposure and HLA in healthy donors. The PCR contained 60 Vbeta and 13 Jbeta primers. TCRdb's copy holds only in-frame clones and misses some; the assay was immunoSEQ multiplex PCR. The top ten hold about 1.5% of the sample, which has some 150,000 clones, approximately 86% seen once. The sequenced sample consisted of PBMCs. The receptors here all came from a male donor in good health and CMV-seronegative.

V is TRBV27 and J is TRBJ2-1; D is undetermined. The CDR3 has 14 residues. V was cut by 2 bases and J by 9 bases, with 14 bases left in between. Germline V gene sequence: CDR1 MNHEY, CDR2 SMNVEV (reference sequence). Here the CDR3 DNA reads TGTGCCAGCAGTTTACGCACGCGGTCCGGTGAGCAGTTCTTC. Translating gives CASSLRTRSGEQFF.

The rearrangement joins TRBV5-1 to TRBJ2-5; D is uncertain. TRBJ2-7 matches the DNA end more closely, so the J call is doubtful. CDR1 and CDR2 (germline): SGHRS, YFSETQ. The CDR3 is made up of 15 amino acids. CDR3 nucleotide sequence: TGCGCCAGCAGCTTGACGACAAGAAACTCCTACGAGCAGTACTTC. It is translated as CASSLTTRNSYEQYF.

CDR3 in amino acids: CASSQDRGYTGELFF. For the CDR3, the DNA is TGTGCCAGCAGCCAGGACAGGGGCTACACCGGGGAGCTGTTTTTT. The J gene is TRBJ2-2, the V gene TRBV5-4, with 9 bases matching TRBD1. Looked up from germline, CDR1 is SGHNT and CDR2 is YYREEE (reference sequence). This CDR3 region has 15 residues. With V trimmed by 4 bases and J by 3 bases, 4 bases remained unmatched. Together with reference TRBV5-4 and TRBJ2-2, the CDR3 gives the full variable domain: ETGVTQSPTHLIKTRGQQVTLRCSSQSGHNTVSWYQQALGQGPQFIFQYYREEENGRGNFPPRFSGLQFPNYSSELNVNALELDDSALYLCASSQDRGYTGELFFGEGSRLTVL.

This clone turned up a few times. CDR3 protein: CASNRRGGGEEKLFF. The DNA of the CDR3 is TGCGCCAGCAACCGGCGAGGTGGGGGGGAGGAAAAACTGTTTTTT. The J gene is TRBJ1-4, the V gene TRBV5-1, with D possibly TRBD1 on 5 matching bases. V lost 6 bases to trimming and J lost 8 bases, with 20 bases between them. This CDR3 contains 15 residues. CDR1 is SGHRS and CDR2 is YFSETQ in the germline V gene.

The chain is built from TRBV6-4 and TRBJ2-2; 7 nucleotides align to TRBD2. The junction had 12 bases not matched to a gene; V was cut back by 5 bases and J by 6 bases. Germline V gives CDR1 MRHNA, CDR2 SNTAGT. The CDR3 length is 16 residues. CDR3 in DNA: TGTGCCAGCAGTACGCTCAGCGGGGCGGCTGCCGGGGAGCTGTTTTTT. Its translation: CASSTLSGAAAGELFF.

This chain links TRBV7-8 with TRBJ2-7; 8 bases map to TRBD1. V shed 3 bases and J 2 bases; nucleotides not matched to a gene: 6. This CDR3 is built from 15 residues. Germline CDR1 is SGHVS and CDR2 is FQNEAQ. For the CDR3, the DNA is TGTGCCAGCAGCTTTAAAGGGACAGGAGCCTACGAGCAGTACTTC. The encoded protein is CASSFKGTGAYEQYF. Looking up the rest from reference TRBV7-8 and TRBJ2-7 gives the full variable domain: GAGVSQSPRYKVAKRGQDVALRCDPISGHVSLFWYQQALGQGPEFLTYFQNEAQLDKSGLPSDRFFAERPEGSVSTLKIQRTQQEDSAVYLCASSFKGTGAYEQYFGPGTRLTVT.

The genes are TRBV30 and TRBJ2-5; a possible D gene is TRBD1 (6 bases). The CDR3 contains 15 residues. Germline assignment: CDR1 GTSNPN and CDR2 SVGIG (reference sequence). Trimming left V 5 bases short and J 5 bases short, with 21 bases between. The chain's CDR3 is CAWDSVTGWEETQYF. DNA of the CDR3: TGTGCCTGGGATTCCGTTACAGGGTGGGAGGAGACCCAGTACTTC. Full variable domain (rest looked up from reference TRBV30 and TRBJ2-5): SQTIHQWPATLVQPVGSPLSLECTVEGTSNPNLYWYRQAAGRGLQLLFYSVGIGQISSEVPQNLSASRPQDRQFILSSKKLLLSDSGFYLCAWDSVTGWEETQYFGPGTRLLVL.

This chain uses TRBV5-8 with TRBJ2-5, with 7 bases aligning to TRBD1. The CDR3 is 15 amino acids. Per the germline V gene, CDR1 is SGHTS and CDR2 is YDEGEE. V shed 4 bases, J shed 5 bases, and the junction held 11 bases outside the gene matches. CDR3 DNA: TGTGCCAGCAGCCCCGGGGTGACAGGGCCGGAGACCCAGTACTTC. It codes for CASSPGVTGPETQYF.

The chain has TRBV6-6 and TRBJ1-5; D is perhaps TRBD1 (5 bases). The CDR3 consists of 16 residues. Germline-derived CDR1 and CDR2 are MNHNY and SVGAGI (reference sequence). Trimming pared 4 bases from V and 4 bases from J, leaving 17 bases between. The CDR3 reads CASSSTAGHLNQPQHF. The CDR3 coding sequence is TGTGCCAGCAGTTCCACGGCCGGACACCTGAATCAGCCCCAGCATTTT.

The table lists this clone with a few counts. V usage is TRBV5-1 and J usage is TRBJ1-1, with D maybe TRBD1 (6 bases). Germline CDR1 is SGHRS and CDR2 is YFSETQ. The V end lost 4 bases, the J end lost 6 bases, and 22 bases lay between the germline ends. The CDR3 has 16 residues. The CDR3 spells CASSGGPGISSAEAFF. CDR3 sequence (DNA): TGCGCCAGCAGCGGGGGCCCTGGAATCTCCTCGGCTGAAGCTTTCTTT.

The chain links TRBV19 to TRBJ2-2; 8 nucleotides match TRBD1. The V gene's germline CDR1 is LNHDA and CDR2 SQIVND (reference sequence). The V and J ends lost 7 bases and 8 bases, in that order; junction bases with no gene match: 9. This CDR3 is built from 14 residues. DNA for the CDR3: TGTGCCAGTACGGTCGGCAGGGGGCTTGGGGAGCTGTTTTTT. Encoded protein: CASTVGRGLGELFF.

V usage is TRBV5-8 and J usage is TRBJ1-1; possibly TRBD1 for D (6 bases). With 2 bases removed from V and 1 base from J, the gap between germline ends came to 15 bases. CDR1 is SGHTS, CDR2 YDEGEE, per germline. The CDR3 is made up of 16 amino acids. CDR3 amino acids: CASSLFGTQQNTEAFF. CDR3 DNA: TGTGCCAGCAGCTTATTCGGGACACAACAGAACACTGAAGCTTTCTTT.

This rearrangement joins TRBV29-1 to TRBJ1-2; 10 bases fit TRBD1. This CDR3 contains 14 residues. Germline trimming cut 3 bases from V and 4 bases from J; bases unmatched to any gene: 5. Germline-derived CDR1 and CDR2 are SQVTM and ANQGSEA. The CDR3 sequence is CSVDAGQGIYGYTF. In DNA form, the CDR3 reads TGCAGCGTTGATGCGGGACAGGGGATCTATGGCTACACCTTC.

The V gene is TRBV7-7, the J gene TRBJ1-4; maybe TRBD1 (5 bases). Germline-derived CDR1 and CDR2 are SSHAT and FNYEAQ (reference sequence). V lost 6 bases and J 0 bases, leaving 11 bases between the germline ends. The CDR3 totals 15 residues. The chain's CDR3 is CASRSPGTTNEKLFF. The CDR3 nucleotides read TGTGCCAGCAGATCACCAGGGACAACTAATGAAAAACTGTTTTTT.